The text below deals with one TCR beta chain. This clonotype showed up many times. Its antigen remains unidentified. No base qualities exist here, and no much larger clone lies one base off it. The entry originates in a study of T cell repertoires in cytomegalovirus infection (dated by TCRdb to the late 2010s). Background for the entire study: Donor HLA type was relevant to the analysis, because carriage of CMV infection together with the matching HLA type was indicated by public TCR beta signatures.

TCRdb names Illumina HiSeq 1500 as the instrument used. The public reads were run again by TCRdb, first through fastp at Q25 and then through MiXCR, and only productive beta chains were kept. CDR3 protein sequences are deduplicated, and each keeps its most common genes and DNA. The sample table records under 150,000 distinct CDR3 sequences; 8% to 9% of these occur just once. The ten largest clones add up to roughly a tenth of the sample. According to the germline V gene, CDR1 reads SGHTA and CDR2 reads FQGTGA. V loses 4 bases at its end and J loses 2 bases; junction bases beyond the gene matches: 10. From the cysteine through the phenylalanine, the CDR3 covers 17 amino acids. The retained sequence is limited to the CDR3, 51 bases, with the frame set at the first base. Study-wide conclusions, independent of this receptor: Carriers of CMV infection plus the relevant HLA type were discriminated by the cumulative frequency of public TCR beta family members in the study cohort and in an independent approximately 340-donor cohort. In the ex vivo response, HLA-C-restricted CMV-specific TCR beta clonotypes were dominant, and in two of eight donors the single most frequent clonotype came from this HLA-C-restricted group.

Sequencing was performed on PBMCs. The chain is made from TRBV7-3 and TRBJ2-5, and 10 bases in between align with TRBD2. The receptor was isolated from a human donor in good health (CMV status not recorded). Some clones in this sample may be carry-over from other donors' samples. The CDR3 corresponds to CASSSRRISGGQETQYF. DNA sequence: TGTGCCAGCAGCTCCCGGAGGATTAGCGGGGGGCAAGAGACCCAGTACTTC.